This T cell receptor (beta chain) was observed in a study of blood T cell repertoires in COVID-19. Study-wide background: Acute-phase and convalescent COVID-19 samples originated in the United States, Italy and Spain.

Ages ranged from about 18 to 90 years, with residence in approximately 25 US areas. Clinical histories supplied by participants themselves formed the basis of cohort assignment. Trimming removed 5 bases from V and 10 bases from J, with 16 bases in between. The V gene's germline CDR1 is SGDLS and CDR2 YYNGEE. CDR3 length: 12 residues. Generated by immunoSEQ multiplex PCR, the TCRdb table keeps only in-frame clones and is missing some. The data show 200,000 or so clones, 80% to 90% seen once. The V gene is TRBV9, the J gene TRBJ2-7; D possibly corresponds to TRBD2 (6 bases). Sequenced material: PBMCs or T cells enriched from blood (not recorded which). The receptor was derived from a woman aged 40 to 49 with acute COVID-19. The CDR3 here is CASSELDGSQYF. The DNA of the CDR3 is TGTGCCAGCAGTGAGTTGGACGGGAGTCAGTACTTC.